This passage covers 21 T cell receptor beta chains from one sample sequenced in a study of sequential checkpoint blockade in melanoma. The repertoire was sequenced with immunoSEQ multiplex PCR; TCRdb's copy has only in-frame clones and lacks some. This sample has around 12,000 clones, with 60% to 80% found just once. Treatment denoted: randomized to nivolumab then ipilimumab (arm A) or the reverse (arm B). The source was CD8+ T cells sorted from blood (inferred from file names), collected from a patient given nivolumab and ipilimumab in sequence. These TCRs come from a human donor with melanoma.

The chain recombines TRBV6-1 with TRBJ1-1; tentatively, D is TRBD1 (6 bases). V lost 6 bases and J lost 1, with 15 bases in between. The CDR3 contains 15 residues. Germline CDR1 reads MNHNS; CDR2 reads SASEGT. The CDR3 protein is CASSRRDTKNTEAFF. CDR3 nucleotides: TGTGCCAGCAGCCGCCGGGACACTAAGAACACTGAAGCTTTCTTT.

On this clone: Other DNA sequences within the sample encode an identical CDR3. V and J are TRBV5-4 and TRBJ2-7; D not certain. The germline V gene encodes CDR1 SGHNT and CDR2 YYREEE (reference sequence). V lost 0 bases and J lost 3, with 7 bases in between. The CDR3 covers 13 residues. The DNA for the CDR3 is TGTGCCAGCAGCTTGGACTCTCGCTACGAGCAGTACTTC. This gives the protein CASSLDSRYEQYF.

This clone was seen only a few times. The J gene is TRBJ1-1, the V gene TRBV6-5; the D gene is possibly TRBD1 (6 bases). Trimming took 5 bases from V and 4 from J, leaving 14 bases between them. CDR1 and CDR2 (germline): MNHEY, SVGAGI. The CDR3 has 14 amino acids. Here the CDR3 reads CASSRTDDSTEAFF. DNA for the CDR3: TGTGCCAGCAGTCGGACAGATGATTCCACTGAAGCTTTCTTT.

This sequence joins TRBV11-3 and TRBJ2-7; 9 bases agree with TRBD2. Germline lookup yields CDR1 SGHNT and CDR2 YENEEA. This CDR3 has 15 amino acids. The trim removed 5 bases at V and 6 bases at J, leaving 11 bases unmatched. The CDR3 coding sequence is TGTGCCAGCAGCGGCCGGACTAGCGACATCGGCGAGCAGTACTTC. Translated, it gives CASSGRTSDIGEQYF.

This sequence joins TRBV23-1 and TRBJ2-5, with 9 bases lining up with TRBD1. TRBV23-1 is an ORF for which the function is uncertain. The CDR3 extends over 17 amino acids. Losses at the gene ends were 0 bases for V and 2 bases for J; bases not matched to a gene: 7. The CDR3 spells CASSQSETGGEQETQYF. CDR3 DNA sequence: TGCGCCAGCAGTCAATCGGAGACAGGGGGGGAACAAGAGACCCAGTACTTC.

V gene TRBV7-9 combines with J gene TRBJ2-7, with 10 bases lining up with TRBD2. Per the germline V gene, CDR1 is SEHNR and CDR2 is FQNEAQ (reference sequence). The J segment lost 6 bases and the V segment lost 4 bases, leaving 3 bases of the junction unmatched. The CDR3 runs 13 residues. The chain's CDR3 is CASSSGLASEQYF. The CDR3 coding sequence is TGTGCCAGCAGCTCGGGACTAGCGTCCGAGCAGTACTTC.

This rearrangement joins TRBV7-9 to TRBJ1-1; no clear D gene. Trimming removed 2 bases from V and 1 base from J, with 8 bases in between. Per germline, CDR1 SEHNR and CDR2 FQNEAQ (reference sequence). CDR3 size: 14 residues. CDR3 loop: CASSLIAGNTEAFF. CDR3 nucleotides: TGTGCCAGCAGCTTAATAGCGGGGAACACTGAAGCTTTCTTT.

The chain recombines TRBV27 with TRBJ1-2, with D perhaps TRBD1 (6 bases). V dropped 7 bases and J dropped 0 bases, with 15 bases sitting between them. Germline V gene sequence: CDR1 MNHEY, CDR2 SMNVEV (reference sequence). CDR3 length equals 15 residues. The CDR3 DNA reads TGTGCCAGCACCGAGACAGGACTGACTAACTATGGCTACACCTTC. Translating gives CASTETGLTNYGYTF.

This chain joins TRBV19 and TRBJ1-1, with D tentatively TRBD1 (5 bases). CDR3 length: 13 residues. Deletions cut 3 bases from V and 11 bases from J, with 16 bases between. Germline CDR1 and CDR2: LNHDA and SQIVND (reference sequence). The CDR3 is CASSIATGRVAFF. CDR3 nucleotide sequence: TGTGCCAGTAGTATCGCGACTGGCAGGGTGGCTTTCTTT. The full variable domain, completed using reference TRBV19 and TRBJ1-1, is DGGITQSPKYLFRKEGQNVTLSCEQNLNHDAMYWYRQDPGQGLRLIYYSQIVNDFQKGDIAEGYSVSREKKESFPLTVTSAQKNPTAFYLCASSIATGRVAFFGQGTRLTVV.

This chain links TRBV11-3 with TRBJ2-1, with D perhaps TRBD2 (5 bases). V gave up 1 base and J gave up 5 bases, with 12 bases separating them. The CDR3 totals 15 residues. Looked up from germline, CDR1 is SGHNT and CDR2 is YENEEA. CDR3 bases: TGTGCCAGCAGCTTAGCCTGGGAGCGACACAATGAGCAGTTCTTC. Protein: CASSLAWERHNEQFF.

The genes are TRBV29-1 and TRBJ1-2; a possible D gene is TRBD1 (6 bases). This CDR3 has 14 residues. Trimming shortened V by 3 bases and J by 6 bases, and 17 bases separated the two germline ends. Germline V gene lookup returns CDR1 SQVTM and CDR2 ANQGSEA. The CDR3 coding sequence is TGCAGCGTTGAGAGGGCGGGGGCGCAGAATGGCTACACCTTC. The encoded protein is CSVERAGAQNGYTF.

This clone was found once. The V call is TRBV13, the J call TRBJ2-1; unclear D gene. V lost 1 base to trimming and J lost 4 bases, with 11 bases between them. CDR1 is PRHDT and CDR2 is FYEKMQ in the germline V gene (reference sequence). The CDR3 has 15 amino acids. CDR3 nucleotide sequence: TGTGCCAGCAGCTTAGCGGTAGCAGTATACAATGAGCAGTTCTTC. Translation gives CASSLAVAVYNEQFF.

This clone is judged medium-sized. Other DNA variants within this sample encode the same CDR3. The gene calls are TRBV5-6 and TRBJ1-2; weak D call: TRBD1 (6 bases). The CDR3 loop spans 13 amino acids. Germline lookup yields CDR1 SGHDT and CDR2 YYEEEE. V lost 3 bases to trimming and J lost 3 bases, with 9 bases between them. CDR3 sequence (DNA): TGTGCCAGCAGCTCAGGGGACGACTATGGCTACACCTTC. This translates into CASSSGDDYGYTF.

CDR3 DNA sequence: TGTGCCAGCAGCTTGGGGGGAGTAACTGAAGCTTTCTTT. Amino acids: CASSLGGVTEAFF. This chain links TRBV5-4 with TRBJ1-1; D call uncertain. The CDR3 spans 13 residues. CDR1 SGHNT and CDR2 YYREEE come from the germline V gene (reference sequence). Trimming shortened V by 0 bases and J by 5 bases, and 8 bases separated the two germline ends.

This clone was seen only once. V usage is TRBV6-4 and J usage is TRBJ2-3, with D perhaps matching TRBD1 (5 bases). The V end lost 5 bases, the J end lost 1 base, and 7 bases lay between the germline ends. Germline V gene lookup returns CDR1 MRHNA and CDR2 SNTAGT. This CDR3 spans 13 amino acids. In DNA form, the CDR3 reads TGTGCCAGCAGTAAACAGGGCACAGATACGCAGTATTTT. Its protein product is CASSKQGTDTQYF.

This clone has more than one count but fewer than ten. DNA of the CDR3: TGTGCCAGCAGCACAACTAGCGGGAGGAGAAATGAGCAGTTCTTC. Protein sequence: CASSTTSGRRNEQFF. The chain combines TRBV13 with TRBJ2-1; 12 positions match TRBD2. The CDR3 runs 15 residues. V was pared by 5 bases and J by 7 bases, with 6 bases of the junction left unmatched. Germline-derived CDR1 and CDR2 are PRHDT and FYEKMQ (reference sequence).

This clone was picked up a small number of times. J is TRBJ2-2 and V is TRBV5-4; 13 bases are a match to TRBD2. V was clipped by 4 bases and J by 1 base; unmatched bases: 1. The V gene's germline CDR1 is SGHNT and CDR2 YYREEE (reference sequence). The CDR3 is 16 residues long. For the CDR3, the DNA is TGTGCCAGCAGCCGGACTAGCGGGGGGAACACCGGGGAGCTGTTTTTT. This sequence encodes CASSRTSGGNTGELFF.

This clone was observed once. The chain employs TRBV7-9 and TRBJ2-3; possibly TRBD2 for D (6 bases). CDR3 length equals 15 residues. The V end lost 5 bases, the J end lost 2 bases, and 14 bases lay between the germline ends. Per germline, CDR1 SEHNR and CDR2 FQNEAQ (reference sequence). This CDR3 reads CASSPQGLSTDTQYF. The CDR3 DNA sequence: TGTGCCAGCAGCCCCCAGGGACTTTCCACAGATACGCAGTATTTT. Variable domain in full (rest from reference TRBV7-9 and TRBJ2-3): DTGVSQNPRHKITKRGQNVTFRCDPISEHNRLYWYRQTLGQGPEFLTYFQNEAQLEKSRLLSDRFSAERPKGSFSTLEIQRTEQGDSAMYLCASSPQGLSTDTQYFGPGTRLTVL.

This clone came up a few times. Other DNA sequences in this specimen translate into the identical CDR3. The V and J genes are TRBV9 and TRBJ1-3; unclear D gene. The CDR3 runs 13 residues. V gave up 3 bases and J gave up 4 bases, with 8 bases separating them. CDR1 is SGDLS and CDR2 is YYNGEE in the germline V gene. CDR3 region: CASSGRGGNTIYF. The DNA of the CDR3 is TGTGCCAGCAGCGGACGAGGGGGAAACACCATATATTTT.

As for this clone: Mismatch with germline at one junction end may stem from a read error. V is TRBV19 and J is TRBJ1-2; D not certain. Looked up from germline, CDR1 is LNHDA and CDR2 is SQIVND (reference sequence). This CDR3 has 15 amino acids. For the CDR3, the DNA is TGTGCCAGTAGTATGATGGCGCCCGCTAACTATGGCTGCACCTTC. The encoded protein is CASSMMAPANYGCTF.

The rearrangement joins TRBV9 to TRBJ2-7; tentatively, D is TRBD2 (6 bases). This CDR3 is 14 amino acids long. The V gene lost 0 bases and the J gene lost 0 bases, with 7 bases spanning the gap. CDR1 and CDR2 from the germline V gene are SGDLS and YYNGEE. The CDR3 spells CASSVGGLSYEQYF. The CDR3 coding sequence is TGTGCCAGCAGCGTAGGGGGACTCTCCTACGAGCAGTACTTC.